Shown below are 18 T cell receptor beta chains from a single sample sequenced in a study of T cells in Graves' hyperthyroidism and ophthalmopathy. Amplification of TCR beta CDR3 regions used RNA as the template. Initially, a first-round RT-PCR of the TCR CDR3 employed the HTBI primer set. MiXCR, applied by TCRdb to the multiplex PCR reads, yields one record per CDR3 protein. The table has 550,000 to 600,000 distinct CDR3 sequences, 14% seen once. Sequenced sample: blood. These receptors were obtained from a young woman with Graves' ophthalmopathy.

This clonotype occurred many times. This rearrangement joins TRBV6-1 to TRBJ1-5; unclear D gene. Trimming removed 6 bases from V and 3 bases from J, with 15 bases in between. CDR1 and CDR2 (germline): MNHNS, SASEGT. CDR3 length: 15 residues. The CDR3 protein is CASRNRGRNNQPQHF. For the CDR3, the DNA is TGTGCCAGCAGGAACCGTGGGCGAAACAATCAGCCCCAGCATTTT.

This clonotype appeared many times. The CDR3 DNA reads as TGCGCCAGCGACATAGGGGGGATCACAGATACGCAGTATTTT. It translates to CASDIGGITDTQYF. The chain recombines TRBV5-1 with TRBJ2-3; D is perhaps TRBD1 or TRBD2 (6 bases each). V was trimmed by 7 bases and J by 2 bases, leaving 14 bases between them. Germline V CDR1 and CDR2: SGHRS, YFSETQ. The CDR3 runs to 14 residues.

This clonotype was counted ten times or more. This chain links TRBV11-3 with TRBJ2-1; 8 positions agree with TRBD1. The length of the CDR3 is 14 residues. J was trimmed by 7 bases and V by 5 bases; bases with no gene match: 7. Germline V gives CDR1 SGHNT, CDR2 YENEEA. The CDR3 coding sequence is TGTGCCAGCAGCATATCAGGGGGCTGGAATGAGCAGTTCTTC. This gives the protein CASSISGGWNEQFF.

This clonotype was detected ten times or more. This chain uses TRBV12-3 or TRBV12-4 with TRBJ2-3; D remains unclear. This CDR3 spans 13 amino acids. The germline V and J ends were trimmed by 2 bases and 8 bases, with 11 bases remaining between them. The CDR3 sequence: CASSLPPPGTQYF. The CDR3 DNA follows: TGTGCCAGCAGTTTACCCCCCCCGGGTACGCAGTATTTT.

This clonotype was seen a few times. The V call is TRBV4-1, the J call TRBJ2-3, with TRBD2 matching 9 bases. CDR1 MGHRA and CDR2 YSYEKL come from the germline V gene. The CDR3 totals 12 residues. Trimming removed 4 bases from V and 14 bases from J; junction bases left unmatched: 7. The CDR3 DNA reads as TGCGCCAGCAGCCGAACCGGGACTAGCCTGTATTTT. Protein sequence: CASSRTGTSLYF.

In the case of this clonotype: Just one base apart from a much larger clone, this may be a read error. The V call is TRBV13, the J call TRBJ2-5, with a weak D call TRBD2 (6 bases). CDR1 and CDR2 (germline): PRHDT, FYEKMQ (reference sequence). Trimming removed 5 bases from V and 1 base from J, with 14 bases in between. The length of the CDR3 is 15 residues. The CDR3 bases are TGTGCCAGCAGCCAGGAGGGGATCGCCCAAGAGACCCAGTACTTC. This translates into CASSQEGIAQETQYF.

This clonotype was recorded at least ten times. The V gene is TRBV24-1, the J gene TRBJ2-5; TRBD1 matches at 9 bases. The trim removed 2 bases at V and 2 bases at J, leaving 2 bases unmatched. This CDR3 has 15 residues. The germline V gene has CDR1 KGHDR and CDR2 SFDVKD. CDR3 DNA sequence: TGTGCCACCAGTGATTGGACAGGGGCGCAAGAGACCCAGTACTTC. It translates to CATSDWTGAQETQYF.

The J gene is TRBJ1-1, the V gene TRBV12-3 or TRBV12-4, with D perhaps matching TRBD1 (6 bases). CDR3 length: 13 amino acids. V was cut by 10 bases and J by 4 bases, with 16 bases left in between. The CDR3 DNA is TGTGCCACCTCCGCGGGGGCCGGCACTGAAGCTTTCTTT. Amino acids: CATSAGAGTEAFF.

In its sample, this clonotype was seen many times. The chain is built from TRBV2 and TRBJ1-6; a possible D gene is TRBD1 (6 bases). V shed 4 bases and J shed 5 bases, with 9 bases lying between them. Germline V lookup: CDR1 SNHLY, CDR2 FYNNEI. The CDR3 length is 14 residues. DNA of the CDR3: TGTGCCAGCAGTGTCCGGACAGATAATTCACCCCTCCACTTT. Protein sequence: CASSVRTDNSPLHF.

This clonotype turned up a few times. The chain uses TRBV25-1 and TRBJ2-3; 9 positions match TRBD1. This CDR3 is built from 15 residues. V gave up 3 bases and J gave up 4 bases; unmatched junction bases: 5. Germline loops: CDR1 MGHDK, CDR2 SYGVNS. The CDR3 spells CASSELTGGSDTQYF. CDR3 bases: TGTGCCAGCAGTGAGCTTACAGGGGGCTCAGATACGCAGTATTTT.

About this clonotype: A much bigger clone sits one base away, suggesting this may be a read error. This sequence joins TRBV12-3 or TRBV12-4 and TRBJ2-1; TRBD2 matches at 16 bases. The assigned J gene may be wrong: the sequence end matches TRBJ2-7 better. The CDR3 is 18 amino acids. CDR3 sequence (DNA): TGTGCCAGCAGTTTTCAGGGACTAGCGGGAGGGTCACACAATGAGCAGTACTTC. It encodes CASSFQGLAGGSHNEQYF.

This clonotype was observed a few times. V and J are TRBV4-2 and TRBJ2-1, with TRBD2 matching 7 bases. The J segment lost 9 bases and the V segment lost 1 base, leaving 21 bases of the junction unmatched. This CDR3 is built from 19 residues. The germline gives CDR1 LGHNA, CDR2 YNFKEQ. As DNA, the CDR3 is TGTGCCAGCAGCCAAGGGGTCTTTTGTTTGGCGGGAGAGCTTTGTGAGCAGTTCTTC. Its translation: CASSQGVFCLAGELCEQFF.

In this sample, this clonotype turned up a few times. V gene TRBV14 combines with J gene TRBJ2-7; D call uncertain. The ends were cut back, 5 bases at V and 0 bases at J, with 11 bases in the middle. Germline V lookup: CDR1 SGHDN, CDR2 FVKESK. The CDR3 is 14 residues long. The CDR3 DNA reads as TGTGCCAGCAGCGTGACCCGGAGCTCCTACGAGCAGTACTTC. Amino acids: CASSVTRSSYEQYF.

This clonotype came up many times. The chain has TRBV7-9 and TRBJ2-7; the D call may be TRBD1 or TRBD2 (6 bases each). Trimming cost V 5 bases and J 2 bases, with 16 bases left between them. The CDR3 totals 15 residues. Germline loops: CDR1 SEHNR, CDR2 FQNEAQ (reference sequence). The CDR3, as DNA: TGTGCCAGCAGCCATCGTGGGGGGCTAGCCTACGAGCAGTACTTC. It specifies CASSHRGGLAYEQYF. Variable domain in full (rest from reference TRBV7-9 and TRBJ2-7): DTGVSQNPRHKITKRGQNVTFRCDPISEHNRLYWYRQTLGQGPEFLTYFQNEAQLEKSRLLSDRFSAERPKGSFSTLEIQRTEQGDSAMYLCASSHRGGLAYEQYFGPGTRLTVT.

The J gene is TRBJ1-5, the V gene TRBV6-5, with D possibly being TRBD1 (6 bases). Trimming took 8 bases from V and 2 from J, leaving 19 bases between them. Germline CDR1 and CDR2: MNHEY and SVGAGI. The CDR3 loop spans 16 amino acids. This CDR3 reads CASGWERGVGNQPQHF. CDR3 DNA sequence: TGTGCCAGCGGTTGGGAGAGGGGGGTAGGCAATCAGCCCCAGCATTTT.

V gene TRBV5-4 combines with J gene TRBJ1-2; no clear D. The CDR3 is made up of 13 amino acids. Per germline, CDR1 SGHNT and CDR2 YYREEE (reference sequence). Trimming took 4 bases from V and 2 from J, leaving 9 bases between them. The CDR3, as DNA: TGTGCCAGCAGCCCCGAGATGAACTATGGCTACACCTTC. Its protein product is CASSPEMNYGYTF.

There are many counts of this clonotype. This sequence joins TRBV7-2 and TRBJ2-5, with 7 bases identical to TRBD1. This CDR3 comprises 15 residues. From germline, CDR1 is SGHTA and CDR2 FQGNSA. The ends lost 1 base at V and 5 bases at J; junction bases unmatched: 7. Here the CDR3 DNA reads TGTGCCAGCAGCTTAGGAGGGGGCCGCGGGGAGACCCAGTACTTC. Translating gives CASSLGGGRGETQYF.

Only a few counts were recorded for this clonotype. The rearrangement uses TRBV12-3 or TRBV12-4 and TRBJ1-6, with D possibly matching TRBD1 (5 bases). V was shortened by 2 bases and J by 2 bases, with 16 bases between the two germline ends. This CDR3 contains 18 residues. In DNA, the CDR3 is TGTGCCAGCAGTTTAAGAGCCCCGGGGACGGCCTATAATTCACCCCTCCACTTT. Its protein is CASSLRAPGTAYNSPLHF.